A single sample is the source of the 16 T cell receptor beta chains below, sequenced in a study of shared clonotypes between healthy human individuals (dated by TCRdb to about 2020). Libraries came from the immunoSEQ multiplex PCR assay. Not all clones reach the TCRdb copy of this immuneACCESS table, which keeps in-frame sequences only. Checked studies attribute under half of the gap to unresolved V genes and leave the rest unexplained. In all, the sample holds about 480,000 clones, and nearly 80% of those were seen once. Of the sample, around 13% falls within the top ten clones. The material sequenced was PBMCs. The receptors stem from a woman between 40 and 50 years old in good health. Some clones in this sample may be carry-over from other donors' samples.

This chain links TRBV19 with TRBJ2-7; weak D call: TRBD1 (6 bases). V shed 5 bases and J shed 3 bases, with 23 bases lying between them. This CDR3 comprises 17 residues. The germline V gene encodes CDR1 LNHDA and CDR2 SQIVND (reference sequence). CDR3 loop: CASSVTPTGWGDYEQYF. CDR3 DNA: TGTGCCAGTAGTGTTACCCCCACAGGGTGGGGAGACTACGAGCAGTACTTC.

The gene calls are TRBV7-9 and TRBJ2-1; TRBD1 or TRBD2 may be the D gene (5 bases each). CDR1 is SEHNR and CDR2 is FQNEAQ in the germline V gene (reference sequence). This CDR3 region has 14 residues. V dropped 1 base and J dropped 13 bases, with 17 bases sitting between them. CDR3 region: CASSLGYGDVGQFF. DNA of the CDR3: TGTGCCAGCAGCTTAGGTTATGGGGACGTGGGCCAGTTCTTC.

The J gene is TRBJ2-5, the V gene TRBV14; 10 positions agree with TRBD2. This CDR3 contains 14 residues. CDR1 and CDR2 (germline): SGHDN, FVKESK. V was clipped by 5 bases and J by 5 bases; unmatched bases: 5. CDR3 sequence: CASSNSGRSETQYF. The CDR3 DNA is TGTGCCAGCAGCAATAGCGGGAGGAGTGAGACCCAGTACTTC.

Comments on this clone: A much larger clone is a single base away; this may be a read error. This chain links TRBV30 with TRBJ2-2, with 8 bases matching TRBD2. The V gene end was trimmed by 5 bases and the J gene end by 6 bases; junction bases not matched to a gene: 8. CDR1 and CDR2 from the germline V gene are GTSNPN and SVGIG (reference sequence). The CDR3 has 14 amino acids. CDR3 sequence: CAWVQRGYAGELFF. The CDR3 DNA is TGTGCCTGGGTCCAGCGGGGGTACGCCGGGGAGCTGTTTTTT.

The chain links TRBV6-1 to TRBJ2-7, with 15 bases identical to TRBD2. After removal of 6 bases from V and 7 bases from J, the junction contained 7 bases not matched to a gene. CDR3 length: 15 amino acids. Germline lookup yields CDR1 MNHNS and CDR2 SASEGT. The CDR3 protein is CASRPPGLAGGEQYF. CDR3 in DNA: TGTGCCAGCAGGCCGCCGGGACTAGCGGGAGGAGAGCAGTACTTC.

The CDR3 sequence is CASSRSSGAPYGYTF. Here the CDR3 DNA reads TGTGCCAGCAGTAGGTCATCAGGGGCTCCGTATGGCTACACCTTC. V gene TRBV6-5 combines with J gene TRBJ1-2; D perhaps matches TRBD1 (6 bases). CDR1 and CDR2 from the germline V gene are MNHEY and SVGAGI. The CDR3 loop spans 15 amino acids. V shed 5 bases and J shed 5 bases, with 18 bases lying between them.

The chain joins TRBV9 to TRBJ2-5; TRBD2 is a possible D gene (6 bases). V dropped 4 bases and J dropped 7 bases, with 17 bases sitting between them. The CDR3 is made up of 14 amino acids. CDR1 is SGDLS, CDR2 YYNGEE, per germline. CDR3 sequence: CASSPEGLLGTQYF. The CDR3 DNA follows: TGTGCCAGCAGCCCAGAGGGACTCCTCGGGACCCAGTACTTC.

This clone was observed a few times. V gene TRBV13 combines with J gene TRBJ2-1, with D unclear. Germline V lookup: CDR1 PRHDT, CDR2 FYEKMQ (reference sequence). The V end was cut by 5 bases, the J end by 1 base, with 9 bases between. The CDR3 covers 14 residues. This CDR3 is CASSRLGSYNEQFF. CDR3 sequence (DNA): TGTGCCAGCAGCCGCCTGGGTTCCTACAATGAGCAGTTCTTC. Combining the CDR3 with reference TRBV13 and TRBJ2-1 gives the whole variable domain AAGVIQSPRHLIKEKRETATLKCYPIPRHDTVYWYQQGPGQDPQFLISFYEKMQSDKGSIPDRFSAQQFSDYHSELNMSSLELGDSALYFCASSRLGSYNEQFFGPGTRLTVL.

Comments on this clone: This same CDR3 is encoded by further DNA sequences in the sample. The chain recombines TRBV5-1 with TRBJ2-7; 13 bases are shared with TRBD2. With V trimmed by 3 bases and J by 5 bases, 2 bases remained unmatched. CDR1 and CDR2 (germline): SGHRS, YFSETQ. This CDR3 comprises 14 residues. The CDR3 DNA reads as TGCGCCAGCAGCTCAGGACTAGCGGGAGACGAGCAGTACTTC. It codes for CASSSGLAGDEQYF.

This clone was seen once. At one of its ends the junction is not consistent with the germline gene, which may arise from a read error. The chain links TRBV7-7 to TRBJ2-5; TRBD1 agrees at 10 bases. CDR3 length equals 15 residues. Germline V gene data show CDR1 as SSHAT and CDR2 as FNYEAQ (reference sequence). CDR3: CASSPGTGAQETQYF. In DNA form, the CDR3 reads TGTGCTAGCAGCCCGGGGACAGGGGCCCAAGAGACCCAGTACTTC.

This rearrangement joins TRBV6-1 to TRBJ2-7; no reliable D call. The V and J ends lost 2 bases and 9 bases respectively, with 14 bases between them. Germline assignment: CDR1 MNHNS and CDR2 SASEGT. This CDR3 is built from 13 residues. CDR3 protein: CASSEYGGPRQYF. CDR3 coding DNA: TGTGCCAGCAGTGAATACGGCGGACCTAGGCAGTACTTC.

This rearrangement joins TRBV7-3 to TRBJ2-3; maybe TRBD2 (6 bases). The CDR3 is 15 residues long. Trimming pared 2 bases from V and 0 bases from J, leaving 9 bases between. The germline V gene has CDR1 SGHTA and CDR2 FQGTGA. The CDR3 bases are TGTGCCAGCAGCTTATCGCGGGATAGCACAGATACGCAGTATTTT. This translates into CASSLSRDSTDTQYF.

The gene calls are TRBV5-4 and TRBJ2-1, with unresolved D. The CDR3 has 13 amino acids. Germline V lookup: CDR1 SGHNT, CDR2 YYREEE (reference sequence). V lost 3 bases to trimming and J lost 3 bases, with 7 bases between them. The DNA for the CDR3 is TGTGCCAGCAGCTCGCTTGACTACAATGAGCAGTTCTTC. Translating it yields CASSSLDYNEQFF. Variable domain in full (rest from reference TRBV5-4 and TRBJ2-1): ETGVTQSPTHLIKTRGQQVTLRCSSQSGHNTVSWYQQALGQGPQFIFQYYREEENGRGNFPPRFSGLQFPNYSSELNVNALELDDSALYLCASSSLDYNEQFFGPGTRLTVL.

J is TRBJ2-7 and V is TRBV15; 7 nucleotides align to TRBD2. Germline loops: CDR1 LNHNV, CDR2 YYDKDF (reference sequence). The junction had 10 bases not matched to a gene; V was cut back by 0 bases and J by 2 bases. There are 17 residues in the CDR3. The CDR3: CATSRESLAGVTYEQYF. In DNA form, the CDR3 reads TGTGCCACCAGCAGAGAAAGCTTGGCGGGAGTAACCTACGAGCAGTACTTC. The full variable domain, completed using reference TRBV15 and TRBJ2-7, is DAMVIQNPRYQVTQFGKPVTLSCSQTLNHNVMYWYQQKSSQAPKLLFHYYDKDFNNEADTPDNFQSRRPNTSFCFLDIRSPGLGDTAMYLCATSRESLAGVTYEQYFGPGTRLTVT.

Remarks on this clone: Other DNA sequences of this sample code for an identical CDR3. The chain is built from TRBV7-2 and TRBJ2-7; D remains unclear. This CDR3 has 12 residues. Trimming removed 2 bases at V and 3 bases at J, with 5 bases between. CDR1 and CDR2 (germline): SGHTA, FQGNSA. CDR3 residues: CASSLPGYEQYF. CDR3 nucleotides: TGTGCCAGCAGCTTACCCGGCTACGAGCAGTACTTC.

The V call is TRBV7-2, the J call TRBJ2-7; a weak D match, TRBD1 (5 bases). Trimming stripped 1 base from V and 7 bases from J, with 14 bases between. Germline CDR1 SGHTA, CDR2 FQGNSA. This CDR3 is built from 14 residues. The CDR3 region has the DNA TGTGCCAGCAGCTTAGTACAGGCCGTGGGAGAGCAGTACTTC. Amino acids: CASSLVQAVGEQYF.